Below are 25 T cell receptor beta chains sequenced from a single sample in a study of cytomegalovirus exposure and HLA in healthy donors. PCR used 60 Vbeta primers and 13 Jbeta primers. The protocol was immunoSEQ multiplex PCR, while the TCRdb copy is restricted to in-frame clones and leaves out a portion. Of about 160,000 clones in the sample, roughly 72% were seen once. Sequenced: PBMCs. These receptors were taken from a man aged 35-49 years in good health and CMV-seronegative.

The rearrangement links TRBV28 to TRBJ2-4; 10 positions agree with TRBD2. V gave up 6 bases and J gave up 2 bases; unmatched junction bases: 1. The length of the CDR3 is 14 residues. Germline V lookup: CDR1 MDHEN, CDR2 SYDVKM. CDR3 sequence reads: CASRTSGSKNIQYF. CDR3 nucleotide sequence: TGTGCCAGCAGGACTAGCGGGTCCAAAAACATTCAGTACTTC.

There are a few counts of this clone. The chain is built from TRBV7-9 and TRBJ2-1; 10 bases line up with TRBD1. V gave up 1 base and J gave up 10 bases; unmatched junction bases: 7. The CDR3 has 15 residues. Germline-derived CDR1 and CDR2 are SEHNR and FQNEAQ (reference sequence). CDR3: CASSLEGTGVWEQFF. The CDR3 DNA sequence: TGTGCCAGCAGCTTAGAAGGGACAGGGGTATGGGAGCAGTTCTTC. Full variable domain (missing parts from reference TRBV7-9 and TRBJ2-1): DTGVSQNPRHKITKRGQNVTFRCDPISEHNRLYWYRQTLGQGPEFLTYFQNEAQLEKSRLLSDRFSAERPKGSFSTLEIQRTEQGDSAMYLCASSLEGTGVWEQFFGPGTRLTVL.

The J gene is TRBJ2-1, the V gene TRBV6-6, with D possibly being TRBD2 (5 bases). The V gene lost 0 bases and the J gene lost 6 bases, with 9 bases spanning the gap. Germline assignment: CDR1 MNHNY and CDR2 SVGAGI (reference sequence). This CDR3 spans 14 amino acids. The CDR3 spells CASSYSREGNEQFF. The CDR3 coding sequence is TGTGCCAGCAGTTACTCGAGGGAAGGCAATGAGCAGTTCTTC.

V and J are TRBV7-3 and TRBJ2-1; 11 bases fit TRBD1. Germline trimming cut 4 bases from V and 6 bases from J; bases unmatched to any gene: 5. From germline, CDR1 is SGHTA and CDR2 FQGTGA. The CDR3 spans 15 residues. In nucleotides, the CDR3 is TGTGCCAGCAGCTCTACCGGGACAGGGGGCAATGAGCAGTTCTTC. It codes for CASSSTGTGGNEQFF.

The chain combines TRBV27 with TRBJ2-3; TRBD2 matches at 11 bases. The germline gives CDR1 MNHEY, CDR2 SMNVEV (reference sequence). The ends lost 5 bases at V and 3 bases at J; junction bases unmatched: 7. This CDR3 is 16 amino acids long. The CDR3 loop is CASSLLRTSGTDTQYF. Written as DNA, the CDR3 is TGTGCCAGCAGTCTCTTACGGACTAGCGGGACAGATACGCAGTATTTT.

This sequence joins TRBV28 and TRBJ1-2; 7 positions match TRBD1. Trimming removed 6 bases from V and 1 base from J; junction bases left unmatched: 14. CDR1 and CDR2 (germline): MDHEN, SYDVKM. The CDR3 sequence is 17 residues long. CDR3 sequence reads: CASRQTPGTEFNYGYTF. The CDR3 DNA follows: TGTGCCAGCAGACAAACCCCCGGGACAGAATTTAACTATGGCTACACCTTC.

In nucleotides, the CDR3 is TGTGCCAGCAGCTTCGCAGTCTCCTACGAGCAGTACTTC. This translates into CASSFAVSYEQYF. The rearrangement uses TRBV5-5 and TRBJ2-7; D unclear. This CDR3 contains 13 residues. The germline gives CDR1 SGHKS, CDR2 YYEKEE (reference sequence). Trimming shortened V by 2 bases and J by 0 bases, and 6 bases separated the two germline ends.

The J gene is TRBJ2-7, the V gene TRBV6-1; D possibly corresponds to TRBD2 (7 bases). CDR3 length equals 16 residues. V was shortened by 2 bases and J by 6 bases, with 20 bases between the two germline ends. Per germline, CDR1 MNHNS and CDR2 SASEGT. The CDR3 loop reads CASSERVRGAESEQYV. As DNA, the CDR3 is TGTGCCAGCAGTGAAAGGGTCCGGGGGGCTGAGTCCGAGCAGTACGTC.

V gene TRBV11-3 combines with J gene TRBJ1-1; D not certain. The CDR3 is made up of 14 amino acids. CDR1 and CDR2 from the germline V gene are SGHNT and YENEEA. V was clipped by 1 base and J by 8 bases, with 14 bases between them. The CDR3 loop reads CASSLGRSSDEAFF. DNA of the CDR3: TGTGCCAGCAGCTTAGGAAGGTCCAGCGACGAAGCTTTCTTT.

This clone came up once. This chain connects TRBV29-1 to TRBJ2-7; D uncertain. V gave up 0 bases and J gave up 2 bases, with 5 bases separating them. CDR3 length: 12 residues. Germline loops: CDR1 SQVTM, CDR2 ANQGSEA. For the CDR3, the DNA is TGCAGCGTTGAAGATCGAGCCTACGAGCAGTACTTC. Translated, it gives CSVEDRAYEQYF.

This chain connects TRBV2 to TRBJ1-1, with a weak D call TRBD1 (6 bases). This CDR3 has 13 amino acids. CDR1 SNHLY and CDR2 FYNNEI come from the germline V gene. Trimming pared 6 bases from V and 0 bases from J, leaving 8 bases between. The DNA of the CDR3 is TGTGCCAGCAGGGGGACACTGAACACTGAAGCTTTCTTT. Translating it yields CASRGTLNTEAFF.

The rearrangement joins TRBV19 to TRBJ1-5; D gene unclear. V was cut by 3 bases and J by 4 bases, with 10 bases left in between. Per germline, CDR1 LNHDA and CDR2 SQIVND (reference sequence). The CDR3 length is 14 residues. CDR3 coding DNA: TGTGCCAGTAGTATGGGCCAGCTAAATCAGCCCCAGCATTTT. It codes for CASSMGQLNQPQHF.

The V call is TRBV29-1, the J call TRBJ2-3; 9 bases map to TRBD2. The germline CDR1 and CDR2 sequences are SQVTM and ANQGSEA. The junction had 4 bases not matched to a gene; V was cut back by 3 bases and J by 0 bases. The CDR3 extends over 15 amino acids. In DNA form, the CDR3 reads TGCAGCGTTGATCGCGGGAGGGGGAGCACAGATACGCAGTATTTT. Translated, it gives CSVDRGRGSTDTQYF.

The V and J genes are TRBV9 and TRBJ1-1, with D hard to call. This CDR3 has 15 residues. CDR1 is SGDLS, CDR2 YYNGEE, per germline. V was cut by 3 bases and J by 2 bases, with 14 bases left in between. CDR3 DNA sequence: TGTGCCAGCAGCGGAGAATGGTCTATCAACACTGAAGCTTTCTTT. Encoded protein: CASSGEWSINTEAFF.

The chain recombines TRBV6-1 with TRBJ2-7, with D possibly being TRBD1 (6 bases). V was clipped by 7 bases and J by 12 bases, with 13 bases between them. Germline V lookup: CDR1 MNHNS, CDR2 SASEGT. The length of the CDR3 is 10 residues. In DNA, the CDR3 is TGTGCCAGCATTCACAGGGAACTGTACTTC. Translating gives CASIHRELYF.

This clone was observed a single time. The CDR3, as DNA: TGTGCCAGCAGCTTAGGAGGCAGAAAAAACACCATATATTTT. It codes for CASSLGGRKNTIYF. The chain couples TRBV7-2 to TRBJ1-3; D is unresolved. With 1 base removed from V and 6 bases from J, the gap between germline ends came to 10 bases. Germline V gene data show CDR1 as SGHTA and CDR2 as FQGNSA. The CDR3 is made up of 14 amino acids. The full variable domain, rest sourced from reference TRBV7-2 and TRBJ1-3, is GAGVSQSPSNKVTEKGKDVELRCDPISGHTALYWYRQSLGQGLEFLIYFQGNSAPDKSGLPSDRFSAERTGGSVSTLTIQRTQQEDSAVYLCASSLGGRKNTIYFGEGSWLTVV.

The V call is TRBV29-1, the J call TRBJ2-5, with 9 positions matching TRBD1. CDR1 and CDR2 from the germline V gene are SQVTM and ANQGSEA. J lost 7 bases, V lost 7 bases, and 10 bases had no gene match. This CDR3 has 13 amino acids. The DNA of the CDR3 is TGCAGCGCCGAGGGGAAACAGGGGGCGACCCAGTACTTC. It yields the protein CSAEGKQGATQYF.

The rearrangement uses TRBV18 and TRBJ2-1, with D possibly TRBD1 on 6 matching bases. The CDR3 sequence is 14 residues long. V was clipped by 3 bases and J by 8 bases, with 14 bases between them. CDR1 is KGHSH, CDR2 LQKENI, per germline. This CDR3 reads CASSPLTGSHEQFF. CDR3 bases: TGTGCCAGCTCACCGCTAACAGGGTCCCATGAGCAGTTCTTC.

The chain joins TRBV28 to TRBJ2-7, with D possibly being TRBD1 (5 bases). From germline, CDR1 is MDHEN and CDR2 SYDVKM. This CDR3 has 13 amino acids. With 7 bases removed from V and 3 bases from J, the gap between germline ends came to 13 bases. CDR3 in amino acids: CASTAPDNYEQYF. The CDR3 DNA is TGTGCCAGCACCGCCCCGGACAACTACGAGCAGTACTTC. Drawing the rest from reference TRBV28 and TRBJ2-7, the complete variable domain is DVKVTQSSRYLVKRTGEKVFLECVQDMDHENMFWYRQDPGLGLRLIYFSYDVKMKEKGDIPEGYSVSREKKERFSLILESASTNQTSMYLCASTAPDNYEQYFGPGTRLTVT.

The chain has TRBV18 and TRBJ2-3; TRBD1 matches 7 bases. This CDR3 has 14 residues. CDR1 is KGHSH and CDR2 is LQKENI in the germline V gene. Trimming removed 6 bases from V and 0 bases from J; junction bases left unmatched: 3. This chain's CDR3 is CASSRDRSTDTQYF. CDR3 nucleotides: TGTGCCAGCTCCCGGGACAGAAGCACAGATACGCAGTATTTT.

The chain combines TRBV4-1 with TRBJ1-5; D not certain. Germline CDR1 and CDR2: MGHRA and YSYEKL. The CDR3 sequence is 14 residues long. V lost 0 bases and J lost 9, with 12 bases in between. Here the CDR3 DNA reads TGCGCCAGCAGCCAAGATCAGTGGTTGGCGCCCCAGCATTTT. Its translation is CASSQDQWLAPQHF.

CDR3 protein: CASSLDRGQSYTF. The DNA of the CDR3 is TGTGCCAGCTCATTGGACAGGGGGCAAAGCTACACCTTC. The V call is TRBV18, the J call TRBJ1-2, with TRBD1 matching 11 bases. The junction had 5 bases not matched to a gene; V was cut back by 5 bases and J by 9 bases. The CDR3 extends over 13 amino acids. Germline CDR1 KGHSH, CDR2 LQKENI.

CDR3 bases: TGTGCCAGCAGCTTAGAGCCGGGAGTCAAGACCCAGTACTTC. This encodes CASSLEPGVKTQYF. This chain connects TRBV7-9 to TRBJ2-5, with D perhaps matching TRBD2 (6 bases). Trimming removed 1 base from V and 6 bases from J, with 12 bases in between. CDR1 is SEHNR and CDR2 is FQNEAQ in the germline V gene (reference sequence). The CDR3 extends over 14 amino acids.

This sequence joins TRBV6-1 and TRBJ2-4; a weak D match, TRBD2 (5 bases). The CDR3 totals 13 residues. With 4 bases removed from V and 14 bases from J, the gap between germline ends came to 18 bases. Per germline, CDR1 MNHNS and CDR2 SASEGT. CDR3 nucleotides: TGTGCCAGCAGTGGGTCCCAGCAGCCGACTAAGTACTTC. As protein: CASSGSQQPTKYF.

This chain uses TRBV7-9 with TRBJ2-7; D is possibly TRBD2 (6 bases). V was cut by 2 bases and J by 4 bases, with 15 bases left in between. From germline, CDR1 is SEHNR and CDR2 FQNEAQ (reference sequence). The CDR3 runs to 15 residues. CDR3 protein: CASSLLTGAGYEQYF. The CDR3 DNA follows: TGTGCCAGCAGCTTATTGACGGGAGCGGGTTACGAGCAGTACTTC.